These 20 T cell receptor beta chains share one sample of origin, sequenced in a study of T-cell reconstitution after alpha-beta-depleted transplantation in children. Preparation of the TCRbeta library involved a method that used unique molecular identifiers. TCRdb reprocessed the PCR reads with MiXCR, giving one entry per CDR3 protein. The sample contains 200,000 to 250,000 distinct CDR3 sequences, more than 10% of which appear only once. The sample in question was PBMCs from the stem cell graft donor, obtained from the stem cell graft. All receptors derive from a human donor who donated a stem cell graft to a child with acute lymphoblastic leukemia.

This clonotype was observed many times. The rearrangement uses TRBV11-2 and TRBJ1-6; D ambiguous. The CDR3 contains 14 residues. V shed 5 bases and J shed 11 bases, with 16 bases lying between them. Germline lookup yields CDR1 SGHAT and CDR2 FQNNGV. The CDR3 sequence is CASSMDVPKAPLHF. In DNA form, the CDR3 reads TGTGCCAGCAGCATGGACGTCCCGAAAGCACCCCTCCACTTT.

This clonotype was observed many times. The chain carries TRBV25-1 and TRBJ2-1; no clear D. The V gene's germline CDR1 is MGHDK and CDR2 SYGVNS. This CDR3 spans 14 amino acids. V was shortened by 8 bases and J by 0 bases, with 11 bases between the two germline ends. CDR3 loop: CASEAVGSYNEQFF. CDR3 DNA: TGTGCCAGCGAGGCCGTCGGCTCCTACAATGAGCAGTTCTTC.

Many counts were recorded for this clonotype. The CDR3 nucleotides are TGTGCCAGCAGCTCTACATGGGACAGGGGGCACGAGCAGTACTTC. This translates into CASSSTWDRGHEQYF. The chain is built from TRBV7-9 and TRBJ2-7; 12 positions agree with TRBD1. V shed 4 bases, J shed 5 bases, and the junction held 6 bases outside the gene matches. The CDR3 has 15 residues. Germline CDR1 reads SEHNR; CDR2 reads FQNEAQ (reference sequence).

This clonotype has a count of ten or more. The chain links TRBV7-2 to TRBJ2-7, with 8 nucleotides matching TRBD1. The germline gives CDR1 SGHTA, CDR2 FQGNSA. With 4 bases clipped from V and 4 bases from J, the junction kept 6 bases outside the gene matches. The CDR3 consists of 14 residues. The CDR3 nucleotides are TGTGCCAGCAGCTCCGACAGGGGCGCATACGAGCAGTACTTC. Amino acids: CASSSDRGAYEQYF.

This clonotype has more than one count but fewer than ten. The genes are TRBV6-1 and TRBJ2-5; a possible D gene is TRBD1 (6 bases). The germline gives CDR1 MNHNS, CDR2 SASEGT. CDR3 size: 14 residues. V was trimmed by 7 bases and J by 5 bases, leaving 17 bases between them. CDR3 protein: CASTLRGLGETQYF. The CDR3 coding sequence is TGTGCCAGCACCCTCAGGGGTTTAGGCGAGACCCAGTACTTC.

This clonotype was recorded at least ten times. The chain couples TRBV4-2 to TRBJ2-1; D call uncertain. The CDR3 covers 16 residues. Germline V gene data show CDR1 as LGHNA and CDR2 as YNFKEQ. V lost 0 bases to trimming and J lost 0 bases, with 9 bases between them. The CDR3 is CASSQEWRSSYNEQFF. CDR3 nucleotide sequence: TGTGCCAGCAGCCAAGAATGGCGGAGCTCCTACAATGAGCAGTTCTTC.

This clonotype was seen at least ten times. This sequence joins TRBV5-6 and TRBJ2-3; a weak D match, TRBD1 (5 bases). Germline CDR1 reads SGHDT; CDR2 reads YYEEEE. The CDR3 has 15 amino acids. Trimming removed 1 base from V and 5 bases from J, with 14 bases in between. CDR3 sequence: CASSLYRGQGDTQYF. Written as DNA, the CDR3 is TGTGCCAGCAGCTTGTATAGGGGTCAAGGAGATACGCAGTATTTT.

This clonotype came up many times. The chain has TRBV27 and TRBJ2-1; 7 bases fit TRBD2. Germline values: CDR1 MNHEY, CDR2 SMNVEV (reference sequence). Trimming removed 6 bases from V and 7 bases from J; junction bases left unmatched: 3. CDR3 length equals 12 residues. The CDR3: CASSTSENEQFF. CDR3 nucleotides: TGTGCCAGCAGCACTAGCGAGAATGAGCAGTTCTTC.

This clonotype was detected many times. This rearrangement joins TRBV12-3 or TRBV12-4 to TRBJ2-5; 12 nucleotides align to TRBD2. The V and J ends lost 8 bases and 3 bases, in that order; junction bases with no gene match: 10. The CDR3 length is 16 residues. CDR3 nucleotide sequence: TGTGCCAGCGCTCGGGCTAGCGGGGGGGCCGAAGAGACCCAGTACTTC. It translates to CASARASGGAEETQYF.

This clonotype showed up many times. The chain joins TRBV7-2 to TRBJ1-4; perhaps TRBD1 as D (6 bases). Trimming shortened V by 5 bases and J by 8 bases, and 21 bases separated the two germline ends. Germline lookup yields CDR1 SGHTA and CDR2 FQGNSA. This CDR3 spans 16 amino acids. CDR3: CASSPRESGVGEKLFF. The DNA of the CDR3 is TGTGCCAGCAGCCCGAGGGAGTCAGGGGTGGGGGAAAAACTGTTTTTT.

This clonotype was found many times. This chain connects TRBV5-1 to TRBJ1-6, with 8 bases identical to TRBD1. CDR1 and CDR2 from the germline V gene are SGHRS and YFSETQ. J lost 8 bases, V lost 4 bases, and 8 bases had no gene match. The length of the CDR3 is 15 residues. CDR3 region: CASSIRTGSDSPLHF. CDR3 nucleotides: TGCGCCAGCAGCATACGGACAGGGTCGGATTCACCCCTCCACTTT.

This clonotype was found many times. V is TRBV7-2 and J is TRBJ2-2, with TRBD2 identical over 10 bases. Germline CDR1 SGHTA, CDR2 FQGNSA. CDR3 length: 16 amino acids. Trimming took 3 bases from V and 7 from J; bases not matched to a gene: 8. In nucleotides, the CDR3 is TGTGCCAGCAGCTTTTCTAGCGGGAGAACTAGCGGGGAGCTGTTTTTT. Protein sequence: CASSFSSGRTSGELFF.

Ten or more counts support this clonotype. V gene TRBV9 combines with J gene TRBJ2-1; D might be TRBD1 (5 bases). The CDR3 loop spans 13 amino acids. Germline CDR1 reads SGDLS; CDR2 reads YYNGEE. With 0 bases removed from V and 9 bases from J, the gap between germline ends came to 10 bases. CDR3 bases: TGTGCCAGCAGCGTAGAACCTACAGGTGAGCAGTTCTTC. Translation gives CASSVEPTGEQFF. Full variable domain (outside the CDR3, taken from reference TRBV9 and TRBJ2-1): DSGVTQTPKHLITATGQRVTLRCSPRSGDLSVYWYQQSLDQGLQFLIQYYNGEERAKGNILERFSAQQFPDLHSELNLSSLELGDSALYFCASSVEPTGEQFFGPGTRLTVL.

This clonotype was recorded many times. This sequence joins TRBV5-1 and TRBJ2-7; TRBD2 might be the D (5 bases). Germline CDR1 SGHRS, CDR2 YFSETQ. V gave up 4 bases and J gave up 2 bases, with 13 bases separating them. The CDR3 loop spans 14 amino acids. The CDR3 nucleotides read TGCGCCAGCAGCAGTAGGACCGGGACCTACGAGCAGTACTTC. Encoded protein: CASSSRTGTYEQYF. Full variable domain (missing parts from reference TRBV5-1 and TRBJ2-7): KAGVTQTPRYLIKTRGQQVTLSCSPISGHRSVSWYQQTPGQGLQFLFEYFSETQRNKGNFPGRFSGRQFSNSRSEMNVSTLELGDSALYLCASSSRTGTYEQYFGPGTRLTVT.

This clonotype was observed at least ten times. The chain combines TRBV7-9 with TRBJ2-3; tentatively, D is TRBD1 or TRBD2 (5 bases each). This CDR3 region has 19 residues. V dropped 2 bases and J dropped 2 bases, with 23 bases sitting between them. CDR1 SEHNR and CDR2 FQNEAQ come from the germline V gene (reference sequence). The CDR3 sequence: CASSLKKGSAGKDTDTQYF. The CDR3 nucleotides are TGTGCCAGCAGCTTAAAGAAGGGGTCAGCCGGGAAAGACACAGATACGCAGTATTTT.

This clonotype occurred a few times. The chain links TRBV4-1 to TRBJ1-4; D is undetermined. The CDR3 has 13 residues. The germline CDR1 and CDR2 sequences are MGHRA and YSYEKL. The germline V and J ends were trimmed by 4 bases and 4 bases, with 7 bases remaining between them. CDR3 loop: CASSRDYNEKLFF. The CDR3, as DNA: TGCGCCAGCAGCCGAGACTATAATGAAAAACTGTTTTTT.

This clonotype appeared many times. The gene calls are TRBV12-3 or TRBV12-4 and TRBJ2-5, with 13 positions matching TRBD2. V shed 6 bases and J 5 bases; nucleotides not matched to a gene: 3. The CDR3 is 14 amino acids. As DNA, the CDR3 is TGTGCCAGCAGCCTGACTAGCGGGGGGGAGACCCAGTACTTC. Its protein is CASSLTSGGETQYF.

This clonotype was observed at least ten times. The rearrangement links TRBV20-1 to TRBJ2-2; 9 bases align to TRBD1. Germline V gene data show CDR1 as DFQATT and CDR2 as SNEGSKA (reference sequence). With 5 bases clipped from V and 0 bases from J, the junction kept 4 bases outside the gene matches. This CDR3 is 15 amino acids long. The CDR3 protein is CSALGQGSNTGELFF. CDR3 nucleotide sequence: TGCAGTGCTTTGGGACAGGGATCGAACACCGGGGAGCTGTTTTTT.

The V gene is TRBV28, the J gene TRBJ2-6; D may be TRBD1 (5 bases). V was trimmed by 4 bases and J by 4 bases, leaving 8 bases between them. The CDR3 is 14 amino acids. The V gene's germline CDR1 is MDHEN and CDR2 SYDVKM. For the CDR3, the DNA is TGTGCCAGCAGTTCCCGACAGGGGGCCAACGTCCTGACTTTC. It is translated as CASSSRQGANVLTF.

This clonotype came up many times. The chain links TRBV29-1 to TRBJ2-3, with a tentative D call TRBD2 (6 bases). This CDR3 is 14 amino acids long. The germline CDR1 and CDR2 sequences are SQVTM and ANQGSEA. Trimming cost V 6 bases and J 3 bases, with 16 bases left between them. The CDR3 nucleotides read TGCAGCGTGAGACTCTCAGGGAGGACAGATACGCAGTATTTT. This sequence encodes CSVRLSGRTDTQYF.